Described below is a single T cell receptor (beta chain) sequence and its context. This same CDR3 is encoded by further DNA sequences in the sample. These data are taken from a study of Ad26.COV2.S vaccination and SARS-CoV-2 variants. Here immunoSEQ multiplex PCR was the method, and the copy in TCRdb shows in-frame clones only, minus some. The table shows approximately 350,000 clones, with about four fifths occurring only once. Indicated treatment: about 20 received Ad26.COV2.S at low or high dose, single or two shots; several received placebo; per-sample allocation not given. Day 63 after the first vaccine or placebo injection was the time point for sampling. V gave up 6 bases and J gave up 6 bases, with 6 bases separating them. The CDR3 loop spans 10 amino acids. From germline, CDR1 is DFQATT and CDR2 SNEGSKA (reference sequence).

This sequence originates from a person between 18 and 60 years old who received the Ad26.COV2.S COVID-19 vaccine or a placebo. The rearrangement uses TRBV20-1 and TRBJ2-1; D remains ambiguous. The specimen was peripheral blood, collected in a trial of Ad26.COV2.S vaccine versus placebo. CDR3 sequence reads: CSAWGNEQFF. CDR3 sequence (DNA): TGCAGTGCGTGGGGCAATGAGCAGTTCTTC.